Below are 28 T cell receptor beta chains sequenced from a single sample in a study of monozygotic twins with cystic fibrosis. The table came from immunoSEQ multiplex PCR; TCRdb's copy has only in-frame clones and leaves some out. Of tens of thousands of clones listed, around nine tenths are singletons. Sequences were obtained from blood. Receptors were obtained from a boy aged 2 to 9 with cystic fibrosis.

V is TRBV5-5 and J is TRBJ1-1, with D perhaps TRBD1 (6 bases). V was trimmed by 4 bases and J by 4 bases, leaving 14 bases between them. This CDR3 is 14 amino acids long. Germline CDR1 and CDR2: SGHKS and YYEKEE (reference sequence). Written as DNA, the CDR3 is TGTGCCAGCAGCCTTCTGACAGGATCCACTGAAGCTTTCTTT. It specifies CASSLLTGSTEAFF.

This rearrangement joins TRBV5-1 to TRBJ1-3, with 10 nucleotides matching TRBD1. V shed 0 bases, J shed 0 bases, and the junction held 6 bases outside the gene matches. This CDR3 is built from 18 residues. Germline CDR1 reads SGHRS; CDR2 reads YFSETQ. CDR3 in DNA: TGCGCCAGCAGCTTGGGGACAGGGGGGCTCAACTCTGGAAACACCATATATTTT. Translated, it gives CASSLGTGGLNSGNTIYF.

The chain combines TRBV5-4 with TRBJ1-1, with 7 nucleotides matching TRBD1. This CDR3 region has 16 residues. The V and J ends lost 3 bases and 5 bases, in that order; junction bases with no gene match: 13. Looked up from germline, CDR1 is SGHNT and CDR2 is YYREEE (reference sequence). Here the CDR3 reads CASSSGGRGLRTEAFF. The CDR3 coding sequence is TGTGCCAGCAGCTCTGGGGGGAGGGGGCTGAGGACTGAAGCTTTCTTT.

The CDR3 DNA sequence: TGTGCCAGCAGCTACCCGACAGGGGGCAGCTACAATGAGCAGTTCTTC. Encoded protein: CASSYPTGGSYNEQFF. The V gene is TRBV6-5, the J gene TRBJ2-1; TRBD1 matches at 10 bases. CDR3 size: 16 residues. V lost 6 bases to trimming and J lost 3 bases; unmatched junction nucleotides: 8. Germline CDR1 MNHEY, CDR2 SVGAGI.

The chain has TRBV27 and TRBJ1-1, with D possibly being TRBD1 (5 bases). Germline V gene lookup returns CDR1 MNHEY and CDR2 SMNVEV (reference sequence). Trimming shortened V by 1 base and J by 1 base, and 13 bases separated the two germline ends. The CDR3 is made up of 16 amino acids. The CDR3 nucleotides are TGTGCCAGCAGTTTATTGGTAGGGGTGTCGAACACTGAAGCTTTCTTT. It is translated as CASSLLVGVSNTEAFF.

CDR3 sequence (DNA): TGTGCCAGCAGCGTAGGTTCCAGGGGGAACACTGAAGCTTTCTTT. Residues: CASSVGSRGNTEAFF. The V and J genes are TRBV9 and TRBJ1-1, with D perhaps matching TRBD1 (6 bases). Germline values: CDR1 SGDLS, CDR2 YYNGEE. V lost 0 bases and J 1 base, leaving 10 bases between the germline ends. The CDR3 length is 15 residues. Drawing the rest from reference TRBV9 and TRBJ1-1, the complete variable domain is DSGVTQTPKHLITATGQRVTLRCSPRSGDLSVYWYQQSLDQGLQFLIQYYNGEERAKGNILERFSAQQFPDLHSELNLSSLELGDSALYFCASSVGSRGNTEAFFGQGTRLTVV.

The chain employs TRBV7-9 and TRBJ2-7, with a tentative D call TRBD2 (5 bases). Germline V gene lookup returns CDR1 SEHNR and CDR2 FQNEAQ (reference sequence). The length of the CDR3 is 15 residues. The V end lost 5 bases, the J end lost 0 bases, and 14 bases lay between the germline ends. The DNA for the CDR3 is TGTGCCAGCAGCCCACTAGTCGGTGGCTCCTACGAGCAGTACTTC. Amino acids: CASSPLVGGSYEQYF.

In this sample, this clone turned up a few times. The chain has TRBV10-3 and TRBJ1-5; TRBD1 matches at 7 bases. Unmatched junction bases numbered 8, after V lost 2 bases and J lost 7 bases. Germline assignment: CDR1 ENHRY and CDR2 SYGVKD. This CDR3 contains 15 residues. The CDR3 reads CAISERPGGEQPQHF. CDR3 bases: TGTGCCATCAGTGAGAGGCCAGGGGGTGAACAGCCCCAGCATTTT.

This chain joins TRBV6-6 and TRBJ1-2; weak D call: TRBD1 (6 bases). Trimming left V 7 bases short and J 3 bases short, with 15 bases between. The germline CDR1 and CDR2 sequences are MNHNY and SVGAGI (reference sequence). CDR3 length equals 14 residues. CDR3 in amino acids: CASTTSDRYYGYTF. The CDR3 DNA follows: TGTGCCAGCACAACGAGCGACAGGTACTATGGCTACACCTTC.

This chain links TRBV5-4 with TRBJ2-1; 7 nucleotides agree with TRBD2. Germline V gives CDR1 SGHNT, CDR2 YYREEE (reference sequence). The CDR3 spans 16 residues. V dropped 0 bases and J dropped 6; count of bases not matched to a gene: 9. The CDR3 DNA reads as TGTGCCAGCAGCTTGGCGGGGAGGGGCATCTTCAATGAGCAGTTCTTC. Protein product: CASSLAGRGIFNEQFF.

This sequence joins TRBV27 and TRBJ1-2, with D perhaps TRBD1 (5 bases). This CDR3 is built from 13 residues. Trimming stripped 3 bases from V and 5 bases from J, with 10 bases between. Germline-derived CDR1 and CDR2 are MNHEY and SMNVEV (reference sequence). As DNA, the CDR3 is TGTGCCAGCAGTTTTCAGTCAGGGTATGGCTACACCTTC. It yields the protein CASSFQSGYGYTF.

This clone has a single count. The chain couples TRBV4-3 to TRBJ2-4; D gene uncertain. V was clipped by 1 base and J by 0 bases, with 13 bases between them. This CDR3 region has 17 residues. Germline-derived CDR1 and CDR2 are LGHNA and YSLEER. The chain's CDR3 is CASSQVRSNEAKNIQYF. CDR3 DNA sequence: TGCGCCAGCAGCCAAGTGAGGAGCAACGAAGCCAAAAACATTCAGTACTTC.

The gene calls are TRBV25-1 and TRBJ2-7; 9 bases are a match to TRBD1. The CDR3 spans 14 residues. Germline trimming cut 5 bases from V and 7 bases from J; bases unmatched to any gene: 9. Germline V gene lookup returns CDR1 MGHDK and CDR2 SYGVNS. The CDR3 is CASSSGQGKGEQYF. In DNA, the CDR3 is TGTGCCAGCAGTTCTGGACAGGGGAAGGGTGAGCAGTACTTC.

The chain is built from TRBV5-1 and TRBJ1-1; 10 nucleotides match TRBD1. V dropped 3 bases and J dropped 1; count of bases not matched to a gene: 6. This CDR3 has 16 amino acids. Germline loops: CDR1 SGHRS, CDR2 YFSETQ. CDR3 amino acids: CASSSHWTGGNTEAFF. The CDR3 region has the DNA TGCGCCAGCAGCTCACACTGGACAGGGGGGAACACTGAAGCTTTCTTT.

The chain has TRBV7-2 and TRBJ2-3; 8 nucleotides match TRBD1. CDR3 length: 16 amino acids. CDR1 and CDR2 from the germline V gene are SGHTA and FQGNSA. Trimming removed 1 base from V and 3 bases from J; junction bases left unmatched: 6. Here the CDR3 reads CASSLGQGIRTDTQYF. The CDR3 bases are TGTGCCAGCAGCTTAGGACAGGGGATTCGAACAGATACGCAGTATTTT.

This chain connects TRBV7-9 to TRBJ1-4; D remains ambiguous. From germline, CDR1 is SEHNR and CDR2 FQNEAQ (reference sequence). V was pared by 5 bases and J by 0 bases, with 7 bases between. This CDR3 has 14 amino acids. CDR3 bases: TGTGCCAGCAGCCCCGGAGCAACTAATGAAAAACTGTTTTTT. Its protein product is CASSPGATNEKLFF.

This rearrangement joins TRBV27 to TRBJ1-1; TRBD1 aligns across 9 bases. This CDR3 contains 13 residues. After removal of 8 bases from V and 1 base from J, the junction contained 2 bases not matched to a gene. Germline CDR1 MNHEY, CDR2 SMNVEV (reference sequence). The CDR3 loop reads CASGGQGNTEAFF. The CDR3 bases are TGTGCCAGCGGGGGACAGGGGAACACTGAAGCTTTCTTT.

This clone turned up a few times. The gene calls are TRBV6-6 and TRBJ1-6; D perhaps matches TRBD1 (5 bases). CDR1 and CDR2 (germline): MNHNY, SVGAGI (reference sequence). CDR3 length: 16 amino acids. V gave up 0 bases and J gave up 12 bases, with 18 bases separating them. The CDR3 nucleotides are TGTGCCAGCAGTTACTCACCGCGGACACACGGAGGACCCCTCCACTTT. This encodes CASSYSPRTHGGPLHF.

This chain uses TRBV27 with TRBJ1-1, with D tentatively TRBD1 (5 bases). V was cut by 2 bases and J by 3 bases, with 16 bases left in between. The V gene's germline CDR1 is MNHEY and CDR2 SMNVEV (reference sequence). The CDR3 length is 16 residues. In nucleotides, the CDR3 is TGTGCCAGCAGTTTAGGTTGGGGGGGACGGGACACTGAAGCTTTCTTT. Protein: CASSLGWGGRDTEAFF.

The chain recombines TRBV5-1 with TRBJ1-3, with D perhaps matching TRBD1 (5 bases). The CDR3 contains 15 residues. From germline, CDR1 is SGHRS and CDR2 YFSETQ. The ends were cut back, 0 bases at V and 0 bases at J, with 7 bases in the middle. The CDR3 bases are TGCGCCAGCAGCTTGGGACAGTCCTCTGGAAACACCATATATTTT. Its translation is CASSLGQSSGNTIYF.

The chain joins TRBV9 to TRBJ1-1, with D possibly matching TRBD1 (6 bases). Deletions cut 0 bases from V and 5 bases from J, with 14 bases between. The CDR3 extends over 15 amino acids. Germline CDR1 and CDR2: SGDLS and YYNGEE. The CDR3 region has the DNA TGTGCCAGCAGCGTAGTCTACAGGGTTGAGACTGAAGCTTTCTTT. This translates into CASSVVYRVETEAFF.

The V call is TRBV15, the J call TRBJ2-1; 8 bases agree with TRBD2. This CDR3 is built from 17 residues. With V trimmed by 2 bases and J by 8 bases, 14 bases remained unmatched. Germline assignment: CDR1 LNHNV and CDR2 YYDKDF (reference sequence). The CDR3 loop is CATSRTIAGRSLDEQFF. The CDR3 DNA follows: TGTGCCACCAGCAGAACCATAGCGGGGAGATCGTTGGATGAGCAGTTCTTC.

The rearrangement links TRBV5-6 to TRBJ1-4; 9 bases align to TRBD1. CDR1 and CDR2 (germline): SGHDT, YYEEEE. Trimming cost V 4 bases and J 3 bases; bases outside gene matches: 4. This CDR3 is 15 amino acids long. CDR3 nucleotide sequence: TGTGCCAGCAGCATCCGGGACAGGGCTAATGAAAAACTGTTTTTT. Protein product: CASSIRDRANEKLFF.

The gene calls are TRBV5-1 and TRBJ1-1; D is uncertain. The germline V and J ends were trimmed by 3 bases and 3 bases, with 9 bases remaining between them. The V gene's germline CDR1 is SGHRS and CDR2 YFSETQ. The CDR3 length is 13 residues. As DNA, the CDR3 is TGCGCCAGCAGCTCGCCCGGGGACACTGAAGCTTTCTTT. It codes for CASSSPGDTEAFF.

The rearrangement uses TRBV7-2 and TRBJ1-1, with D tentatively TRBD1 (6 bases). The CDR3 extends over 14 amino acids. The germline CDR1 and CDR2 sequences are SGHTA and FQGNSA. Trimming stripped 5 bases from V and 1 base from J, with 11 bases between. CDR3 in amino acids: CASSPGHENTEAFF. CDR3 DNA: TGTGCCAGCAGCCCGGGACACGAGAACACTGAAGCTTTCTTT.

The chain is built from TRBV29-1 and TRBJ2-3; D possibly matches TRBD1 or TRBD2 (5 bases each). The V and J ends lost 0 bases and 1 base respectively, with 20 bases between them. This CDR3 has 18 residues. Germline CDR1 SQVTM, CDR2 ANQGSEA. DNA of the CDR3: TGCAGCGTTGAAGATCTCCTTACCCGTAGGGGAGGCACAGATACGCAGTATTTT. The encoded protein is CSVEDLLTRRGGTDTQYF.

This clone was detected a few times. The chain carries TRBV19 and TRBJ1-6; D uncertain. CDR1 and CDR2 from the germline V gene are LNHDA and SQIVND (reference sequence). V was shortened by 3 bases and J by 4 bases, with 13 bases between the two germline ends. There are 16 residues in the CDR3. This CDR3 is CASSIYRADYNSPLHF. The CDR3 DNA is TGTGCCAGTAGTATCTACCGGGCCGATTATAATTCACCCCTCCACTTT. Based on the CDR3 plus reference TRBV19 and TRBJ1-6, the full variable domain is DGGITQSPKYLFRKEGQNVTLSCEQNLNHDAMYWYRQDPGQGLRLIYYSQIVNDFQKGDIAEGYSVSREKKESFPLTVTSAQKNPTAFYLCASSIYRADYNSPLHFGNGTRLTVT.

The J gene is TRBJ2-1, the V gene TRBV5-4, with 10 bases matching TRBD1. The J segment lost 2 bases and the V segment lost 3 bases, leaving 2 bases of the junction unmatched. There are 15 residues in the CDR3. Germline V gives CDR1 SGHNT, CDR2 YYREEE (reference sequence). CDR3 residues: CASSYGQGAYNEQFF. The CDR3 coding sequence is TGTGCCAGCAGCTACGGACAGGGGGCCTACAATGAGCAGTTCTTC. Supplemented by reference TRBV5-4 and TRBJ2-1, the full variable domain reads ETGVTQSPTHLIKTRGQQVTLRCSSQSGHNTVSWYQQALGQGPQFIFQYYREEENGRGNFPPRFSGLQFPNYSSELNVNALELDDSALYLCASSYGQGAYNEQFFGPGTRLTVL.